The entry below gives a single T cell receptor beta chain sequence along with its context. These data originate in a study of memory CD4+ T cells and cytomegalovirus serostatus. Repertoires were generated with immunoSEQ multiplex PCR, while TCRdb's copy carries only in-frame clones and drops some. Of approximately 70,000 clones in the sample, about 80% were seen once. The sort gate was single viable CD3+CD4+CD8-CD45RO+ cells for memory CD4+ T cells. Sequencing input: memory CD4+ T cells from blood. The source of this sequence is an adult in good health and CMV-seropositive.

The CDR3 is CASSRSSGGRQETQYF. The DNA for the CDR3 is TGTGCCAGCAGCCGTTCTAGCGGGGGGCGCCAAGAGACCCAGTACTTC. The V gene is TRBV14, the J gene TRBJ2-5; 11 bases are a match to TRBD2. V shed 4 bases and J 1 base; nucleotides not matched to a gene: 5. The CDR3 spans 16 residues. Germline CDR1 reads SGHDN; CDR2 reads FVKESK.